This entry is about one TCR beta chain. The antigen remains undetermined. Other DNA sequences in the sample encode the same CDR3. In germline, CDR1 is SGHTA, CDR2 FQGNSA. There are 15 residues in the CDR3. The ends lost 1 base at V and 1 base at J; junction bases unmatched: 4. Repertoires were generated with immunoSEQ multiplex PCR, while TCRdb's copy carries only in-frame clones and drops some. The sample consists of fewer than 60,000 clones, approximately 90% of them appearing once. Mixed chimerism was transient after nonmyeloablative marrow transplants from related graft donors. This sample stems from a study of Tregs in tolerant kidney transplant recipients. Regarding the study as a whole: Tolerant patients' donor-specific Tregs expanded beyond overall Tregs, suggesting antigen-driven growth.

The receptor comes from a human patient who received a combined kidney and bone marrow transplant. A subset of T cells may come from the graft donor. The sequenced sample was CD8+ T cells from blood (PBMCs), obtained 24 months after the transplant. This chain uses TRBV7-2 with TRBJ2-7; TRBD2 aligns across 7 bases. The CDR3 is CASSLVGSGSYEQYF. The CDR3 DNA reads as TGTGCCAGCAGCTTAGTCGGTAGCGGGTCCTACGAGCAGTACTTC.